These 10 T cell receptor beta chains share one sample of origin, sequenced in a study of T cell changes during pregnancy in multiple sclerosis. Repertoires were generated with immunoSEQ multiplex PCR, while TCRdb's copy carries only in-frame clones and drops some. The repertoire has roughly 100,000 clones, roughly nine tenths of them found once; the top ten carry roughly 1.6%. Here the sequenced sample was peripheral blood, taken before pregnancy. Receptors originate from a female donor with multiple sclerosis, enrolled in a pregnancy study.

V and J are TRBV18 and TRBJ2-1, with 8 positions matching TRBD1. The CDR3 covers 19 residues. Germline V gene sequence: CDR1 KGHSH, CDR2 LQKENI. J lost 0 bases, V lost 5 bases, and 15 bases had no gene match. The CDR3 protein is CASSTLTPGTGSSYNEQFF. DNA of the CDR3: TGTGCCAGCTCAACTTTAACTCCCGGGACAGGCAGCTCCTACAATGAGCAGTTCTTC.

This clone has more than one count but fewer than ten. This chain connects TRBV5-8 to TRBJ1-6, with 10 bases that match TRBD1. J was trimmed by 10 bases and V by 0 bases; bases with no gene match: 4. Germline assignment: CDR1 SGHTS and CDR2 YDEGEE. The CDR3 has 15 amino acids. DNA of the CDR3: TGTGCCAGCAGCTTGGGGGGACAGGGGACCTCACCCCTCCACTTT. Its protein product is CASSLGGQGTSPLHF.

The chain couples TRBV13 to TRBJ1-3; D might be TRBD1 (6 bases). Germline values: CDR1 PRHDT, CDR2 FYEKMQ (reference sequence). There are 15 residues in the CDR3. V shed 9 bases and J shed 2 bases, with 17 bases lying between them. Written as DNA, the CDR3 is TGTGCCAGTGAGGGATCAGGGGTTACTGGAAACACCATATATTTT. Its translation: CASEGSGVTGNTIYF.

This chain links TRBV5-1 with TRBJ2-1, with D maybe TRBD1 (5 bases). CDR3 length equals 13 residues. Trimming left V 4 bases short and J 5 bases short, with 10 bases between. The germline CDR1 and CDR2 sequences are SGHRS and YFSETQ. The CDR3, as DNA: TGCGCCAGCAGCGTGACAGATAACAATGAGCAGTTCTTC. Protein sequence: CASSVTDNNEQFF.

The chain recombines TRBV18 with TRBJ1-5; perhaps TRBD1 as D (6 bases). V lost 6 bases and J 7 bases, leaving 16 bases between the germline ends. The CDR3 length is 14 residues. From germline, CDR1 is KGHSH and CDR2 LQKENI. The CDR3 is CASSLYQGLQPQHF. Here the CDR3 DNA reads TGTGCCAGCTCGCTATATCAGGGGCTACAGCCCCAGCATTTT.

This clone was detected once. This chain connects TRBV2 to TRBJ2-1, with TRBD2 identical over 7 bases. Trimming took 8 bases from V and 5 from J; bases not matched to a gene: 0. Per the germline V gene, CDR1 is SNHLY and CDR2 is FYNNEI. The CDR3 extends over 11 amino acids. The CDR3 sequence: CASLADNEQFF. CDR3 DNA sequence: TGTGCCAGCCTAGCGGACAATGAGCAGTTCTTC.

V is TRBV30 and J is TRBJ2-5; a weak D match, TRBD2 (6 bases). The germline CDR1 and CDR2 sequences are GTSNPN and SVGIG (reference sequence). Trimming stripped 3 bases from V and 2 bases from J, with 10 bases between. This CDR3 region has 13 residues. CDR3: CAWSYGGQETQYF. DNA for the CDR3: TGTGCCTGGAGCTACGGGGGACAAGAGACCCAGTACTTC. The entire variable domain, with the rest obtained from reference TRBV30 and TRBJ2-5, is as follows: SQTIHQWPATLVQPVGSPLSLECTVEGTSNPNLYWYRQAAGRGLQLLFYSVGIGQISSEVPQNLSASRPQDRQFILSSKKLLLSDSGFYLCAWSYGGQETQYFGPGTRLLVL.

V gene TRBV11-2 combines with J gene TRBJ1-4; D is perhaps TRBD1 (5 bases). The V gene lost 5 bases and the J gene lost 4 bases, with 14 bases spanning the gap. Germline CDR1 reads SGHAT; CDR2 reads FQNNGV. CDR3 length equals 15 residues. CDR3 coding DNA: TGTGCCAGCAGCCCCCGGCAGGGCCATAATGAAAAACTGTTTTTT. This codes for CASSPRQGHNEKLFF.

The chain has TRBV30 and TRBJ2-2; D may be TRBD2 (5 bases). CDR1 and CDR2 (germline): GTSNPN, SVGIG (reference sequence). There are 13 residues in the CDR3. This CDR3 reads CAHGRENTGELFF. CDR3 in DNA: TGTGCTCACGGACGGGAGAACACCGGGGAGCTGTTTTTT.

The rearrangement links TRBV12-5 to TRBJ1-6; TRBD1 might be the D (6 bases). The V end lost 6 bases, the J end lost 7 bases, and 10 bases lay between the germline ends. CDR3 length equals 13 residues. Germline CDR1 and CDR2: LGHNT and FRNRAP. CDR3 sequence: CASGSQGNSPLHF. The CDR3 DNA sequence: TGTGCTAGTGGCTCTCAGGGGAATTCACCCCTCCACTTT. Filled out from reference TRBV12-5 and TRBJ1-6, the complete variable domain reads DARVTQTPRHKVTEMGQEVTMRCQPILGHNTVFWYRQTMMQGLELLAYFRNRAPLDDSGMPKDRFSAEMPDATLATLKIQPSEPRDSAVYFCASGSQGNSPLHFGNGTRLTVT.